A selection of T cell receptor beta chains follows, all from one sample in a study of identical twins. TCRdb reprocessed the 5' RACE reads with MiXCR, giving one entry per CDR3 protein. The sample yields hundreds of thousands of distinct CDR3 sequences, over 8.5% seen once. The data also belong to a second study, concerning yellow fever vaccine responses in identical twins.

Sequencing used PBMCs. The receptors were gathered from a woman aged 18-29 years in good health. CDR3s include the opening cysteine and the closing phenylalanine or tryptophan. The order of the fields is clone size, J gene, V gene, D gene, CDR3 protein, CDR3 DNA. D genes are given only for firm matches. Not all rows give a size; the values are once, few, many and, for expanded clones, a class.

abundance: NA
j_gene: TRBJ2-1
v_gene: TRBV10-3
d_gene: NA
CDR3aa: CAISDRLREQFF
CDR3nt: TGTGCCATCAGCGACCGGCTCCGTGAGCAGTTCTTC

abundance: few
j_gene: TRBJ1-2
v_gene: TRBV10-2
d_gene: NA
CDR3aa: CASTVDRSYGYTF
CDR3nt: TGCGCCAGCACTGTAGACAGGAGCTATGGCTACACCTTC

abundance: many
j_gene: TRBJ1-5
v_gene: TRBV7-2
d_gene: TRBD1
CDR3aa: CASSRTTGTIGNQPQHF
CDR3nt: TGTGCCAGCAGCCGAACGACAGGGACGATCGGCAATCAGCCCCAGCATTTT

abundance: few
j_gene: TRBJ2-1
v_gene: TRBV11-1
d_gene: TRBD1
CDR3aa: CASSSRHRDRGQLNEQFF
CDR3nt: TGTGCCAGCAGCTCGCGTCACCGAGACAGGGGGCAACTCAATGAGCAGTTCTTC

abundance: NA
j_gene: TRBJ1-6
v_gene: TRBV9
d_gene: NA
CDR3aa: CASSGGAYGNSPLHF
CDR3nt: TGTGCCAGCAGCGGGGGGGCTTATGGGAATTCACCCCTCCACTTT

abundance: NA
j_gene: TRBJ2-3
v_gene: TRBV11-2
d_gene: NA
CDR3aa: CASSRTKTSYDSSTDTQYF
CDR3nt: TGTGCCAGCAGCCGGACGAAAACATCATACGACTCGAGCACAGATACGCAGTATTTT

abundance: many
j_gene: TRBJ2-2
v_gene: TRBV6-1
d_gene: NA
CDR3aa: CASSHTGELFF
CDR3nt: TGTGCCAGCAGCCACACCGGGGAGCTGTTTTTT

abundance: few
j_gene: TRBJ2-2
v_gene: TRBV18
d_gene: NA
CDR3aa: CASSPLHGAPNTGELFF
CDR3nt: TGTGCCAGCTCACCCCTGCACGGGGCGCCTAACACCGGGGAGCTGTTTTTT

abundance: NA
j_gene: TRBJ2-5
v_gene: TRBV20-1
d_gene: NA
CDR3aa: CSALHNRDFQETQYF
CDR3nt: TGCAGTGCTCTACACAACCGGGACTTTCAAGAGACCCAGTACTTC

abundance: many
j_gene: TRBJ1-6
v_gene: TRBV7-9
d_gene: NA
CDR3aa: CASSLPVNSPLHF
CDR3nt: TGTGCCAGCAGCTTACCGGTTAATTCACCCCTCCACTTT

abundance: few
j_gene: TRBJ1-2
v_gene: TRBV9
d_gene: NA
CDR3aa: CASSVGGLTGYTF
CDR3nt: TGTGCCAGCAGCGTAGGCGGGCTCACTGGCTACACCTTC

abundance: NA
j_gene: TRBJ2-5
v_gene: TRBV2
d_gene: TRBD2
CDR3aa: CASSEPAGGRETQYF
CDR3nt: TGTGCCAGCAGTGAACCAGCGGGAGGGCGTGAGACCCAGTACTTC

abundance: NA
j_gene: TRBJ2-3
v_gene: TRBV4-3
d_gene: NA
CDR3aa: CASSQDPQGQDTQYF
CDR3nt: TGCGCCAGCAGCCAAGATCCACAGGGCCAAGATACGCAGTATTTT

abundance: NA
j_gene: TRBJ2-1
v_gene: TRBV4-2
d_gene: NA
CDR3aa: CASRPSGSQGKSSYNEQFF
CDR3nt: TGTGCCAGCCGGCCATCTGGATCCCAGGGGAAGAGCTCCTACAATGAGCAGTTCTTC

abundance: few
j_gene: TRBJ2-7
v_gene: TRBV9
d_gene: NA
CDR3aa: CASSVSPAAEQYF
CDR3nt: TGTGCCAGCAGCGTAAGTCCCGCAGCCGAGCAGTACTTC

abundance: once
j_gene: TRBJ2-6
v_gene: TRBV20-1
d_gene: TRBD1
CDR3aa: CSALDRAASGANVLTF
CDR3nt: TGCAGTGCTTTGGACAGGGCGGCCTCTGGGGCCAACGTCCTGACTTTC

abundance: few
j_gene: TRBJ2-5
v_gene: TRBV7-9
d_gene: TRBD1
CDR3aa: CASSLARGLETQYF
CDR3nt: TGTGCCAGCAGCTTAGCCAGGGGGCTAGAGACCCAGTACTTC

abundance: NA
j_gene: TRBJ2-5
v_gene: TRBV2
d_gene: TRBD2
CDR3aa: CASYAGGPQETQYF
CDR3nt: TGTGCCAGCTATGCGGGGGGACCACAAGAGACCCAGTACTTC

abundance: NA
j_gene: TRBJ2-3
v_gene: TRBV4-3
d_gene: NA
CDR3aa: CASSLTRLLQGSDTQYF
CDR3nt: TGCGCCAGCAGCCTCACGAGGCTGCTACAGGGTTCTGATACGCAGTATTTT

abundance: many
j_gene: TRBJ2-5
v_gene: TRBV5-1
d_gene: NA
CDR3aa: CASSLYGGETQYF
CDR3nt: TGCGCCAGCAGCTTGTACGGAGGGGAGACCCAGTACTTC

abundance: few
j_gene: TRBJ2-4
v_gene: TRBV12-3/TRBV12-4
d_gene: NA
CDR3aa: CASSLFLGGQIAKNIQYF
CDR3nt: TGTGCCAGCAGTTTATTTTTAGGTGGTCAGATAGCCAAAAACATTCAGTACTTC

abundance: NA
j_gene: TRBJ2-1
v_gene: TRBV4-2
d_gene: NA
CDR3aa: CARSQEVGRALYNEQFF
CDR3nt: TGTGCCAGAAGCCAAGAGGTTGGGCGGGCTCTCTACAATGAGCAGTTCTTC

abundance: many
j_gene: TRBJ2-7
v_gene: TRBV6-2/TRBV6-3
d_gene: TRBD2
CDR3aa: CASSSQTSVTYEQYF
CDR3nt: TGTGCCAGCAGTTCCCAGACTAGCGTAACCTACGAGCAGTACTTC

abundance: few
j_gene: TRBJ1-2
v_gene: TRBV7-9
d_gene: NA
CDR3aa: CASSSALGDVNYGYTF
CDR3nt: TGTGCCAGCAGCTCGGCCTTAGGGGACGTTAACTATGGCTACACCTTC

abundance: few
j_gene: TRBJ1-4
v_gene: TRBV5-1
d_gene: NA
CDR3aa: CASSTGQTSNEKLFF
CDR3nt: TGCGCCAGCAGCACCGGACAGACGTCTAATGAAAAACTGTTTTTT

abundance: few
j_gene: TRBJ2-7
v_gene: TRBV27
d_gene: TRBD1
CDR3aa: CASKRTGGFYEQYF
CDR3nt: TGTGCCAGCAAGAGGACAGGGGGCTTTTACGAGCAGTACTTC

abundance: NA
j_gene: TRBJ2-1
v_gene: TRBV5-1
d_gene: NA
CDR3aa: CASSDRDGAYNEQFF
CDR3nt: TGCGCCAGCAGCGACCGGGACGGAGCCTACAATGAGCAGTTCTTC